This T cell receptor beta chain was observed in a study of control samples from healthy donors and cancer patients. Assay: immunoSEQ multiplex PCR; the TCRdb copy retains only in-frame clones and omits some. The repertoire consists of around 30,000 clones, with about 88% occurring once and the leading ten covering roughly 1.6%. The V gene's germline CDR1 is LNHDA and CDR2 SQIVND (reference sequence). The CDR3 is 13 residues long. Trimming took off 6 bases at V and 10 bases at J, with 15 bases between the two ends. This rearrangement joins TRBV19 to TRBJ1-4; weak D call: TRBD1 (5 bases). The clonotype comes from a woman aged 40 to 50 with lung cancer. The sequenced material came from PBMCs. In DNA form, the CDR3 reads TGTGCCAGTAGAAACAGGTTCGGGGTAAAACTGTTTTTT. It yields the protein CASRNRFGVKLFF.